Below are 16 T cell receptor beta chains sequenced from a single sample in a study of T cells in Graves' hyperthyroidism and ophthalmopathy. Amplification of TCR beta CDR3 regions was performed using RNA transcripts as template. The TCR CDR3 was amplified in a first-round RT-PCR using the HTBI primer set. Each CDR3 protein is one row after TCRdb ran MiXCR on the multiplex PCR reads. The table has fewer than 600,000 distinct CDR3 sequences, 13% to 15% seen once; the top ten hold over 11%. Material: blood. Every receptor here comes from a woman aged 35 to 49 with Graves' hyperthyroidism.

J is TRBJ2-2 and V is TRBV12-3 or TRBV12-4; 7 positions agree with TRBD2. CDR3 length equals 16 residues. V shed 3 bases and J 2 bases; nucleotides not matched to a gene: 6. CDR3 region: CASSFWGGANTGELFF. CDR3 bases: TGTGCCAGCAGTTTTTGGGGGGGTGCTAACACCGGGGAGCTGTTTTTT.

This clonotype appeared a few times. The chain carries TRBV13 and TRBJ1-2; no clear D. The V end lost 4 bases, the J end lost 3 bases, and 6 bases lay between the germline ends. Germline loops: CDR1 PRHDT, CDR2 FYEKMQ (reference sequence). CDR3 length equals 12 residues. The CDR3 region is CASSSRYYGYTF. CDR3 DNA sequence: TGTGCCAGCAGCTCTCGATACTATGGCTACACCTTC.

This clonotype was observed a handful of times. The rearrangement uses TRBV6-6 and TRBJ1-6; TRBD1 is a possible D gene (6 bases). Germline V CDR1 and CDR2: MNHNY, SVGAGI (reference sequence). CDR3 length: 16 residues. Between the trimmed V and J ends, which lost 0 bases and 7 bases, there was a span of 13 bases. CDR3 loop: CASSYSFWGANSPLHF. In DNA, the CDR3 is TGTGCCAGCAGTTACTCGTTTTGGGGGGCGAATTCACCCCTCCACTTT.

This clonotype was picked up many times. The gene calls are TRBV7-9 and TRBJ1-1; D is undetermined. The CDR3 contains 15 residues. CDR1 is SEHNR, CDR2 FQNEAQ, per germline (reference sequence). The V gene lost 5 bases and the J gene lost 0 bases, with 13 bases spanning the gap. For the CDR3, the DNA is TGTGCCAGCAGCCCCCGGAAGCAGATGAACACTGAAGCTTTCTTT. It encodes CASSPRKQMNTEAFF.

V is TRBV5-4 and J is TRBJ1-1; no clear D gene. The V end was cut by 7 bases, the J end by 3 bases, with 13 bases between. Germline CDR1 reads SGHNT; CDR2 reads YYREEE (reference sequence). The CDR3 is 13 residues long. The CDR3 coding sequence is TGTGCCAGCGGGAGGGAAAGCGACACTGAAGCTTTCTTT. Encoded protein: CASGRESDTEAFF.

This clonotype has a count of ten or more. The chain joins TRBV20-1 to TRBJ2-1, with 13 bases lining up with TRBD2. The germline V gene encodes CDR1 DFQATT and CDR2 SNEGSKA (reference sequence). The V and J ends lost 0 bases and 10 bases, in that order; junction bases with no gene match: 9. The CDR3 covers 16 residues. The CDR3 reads CSARDLVGLAGVEQFF. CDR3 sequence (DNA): TGCAGTGCTAGAGATTTGGTCGGACTAGCGGGGGTAGAGCAGTTCTTC.

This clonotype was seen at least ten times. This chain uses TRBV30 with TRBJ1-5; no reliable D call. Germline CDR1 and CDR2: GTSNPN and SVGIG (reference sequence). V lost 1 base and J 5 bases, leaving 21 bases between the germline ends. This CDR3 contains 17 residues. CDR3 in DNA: TGTGCCTGGAGTGCCCCGAGGAGCATTTGGAGGGATCAGCCCCAGCATTTT. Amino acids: CAWSAPRSIWRDQPQHF.

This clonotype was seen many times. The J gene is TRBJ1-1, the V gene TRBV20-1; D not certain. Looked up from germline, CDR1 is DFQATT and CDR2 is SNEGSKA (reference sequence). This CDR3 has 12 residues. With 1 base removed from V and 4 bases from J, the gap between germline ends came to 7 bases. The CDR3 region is CSARGLGTEAFF. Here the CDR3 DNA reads TGCAGTGCTAGAGGCCTGGGCACTGAAGCTTTCTTT.

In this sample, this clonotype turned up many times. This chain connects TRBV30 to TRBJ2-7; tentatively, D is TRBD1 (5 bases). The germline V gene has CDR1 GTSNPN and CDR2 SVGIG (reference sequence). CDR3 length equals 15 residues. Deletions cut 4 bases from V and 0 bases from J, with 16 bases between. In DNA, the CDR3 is TGTGCCTGGACCCCAAAGACAGTGAGCTCCTACGAGCAGTACTTC. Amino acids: CAWTPKTVSSYEQYF.

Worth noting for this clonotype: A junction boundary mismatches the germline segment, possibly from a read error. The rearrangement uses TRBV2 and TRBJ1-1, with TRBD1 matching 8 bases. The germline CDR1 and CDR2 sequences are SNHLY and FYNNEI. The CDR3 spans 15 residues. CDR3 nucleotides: TGTGCCAGCAGTGACAGGACAGGGAGGGTGGTGGACTTTCTCTTT. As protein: CASSDRTGRVVDFLF.

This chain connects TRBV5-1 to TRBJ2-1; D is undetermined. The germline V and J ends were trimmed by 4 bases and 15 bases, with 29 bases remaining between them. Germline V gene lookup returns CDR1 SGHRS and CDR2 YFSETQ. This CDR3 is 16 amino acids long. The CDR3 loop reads CASSQEGPHSPLPLFF. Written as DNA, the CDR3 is TGCGCCAGCAGCCAAGAAGGGCCCCACAGCCCACTACCACTGTTCTTC.

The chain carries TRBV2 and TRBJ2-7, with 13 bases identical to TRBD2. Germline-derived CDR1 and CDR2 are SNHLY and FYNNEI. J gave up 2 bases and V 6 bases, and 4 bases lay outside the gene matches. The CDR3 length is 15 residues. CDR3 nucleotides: TGTGCCAGCAGCGGGACTAGCGGGGCCCCCTACGAGCAGTACTTC. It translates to CASSGTSGAPYEQYF.

CDR3 residues: CSATEGGLRSGANVLTF. The CDR3 nucleotides read TGCAGTGCCACCGAAGGAGGGCTAAGGTCTGGGGCCAACGTCCTGACTTTC. This chain joins TRBV20-1 and TRBJ2-6; perhaps TRBD2 as D (6 bases). The CDR3 is 17 amino acids. The V end lost 6 bases, the J end lost 1 base, and 19 bases lay between the germline ends. Germline-derived CDR1 and CDR2 are DFQATT and SNEGSKA (reference sequence).

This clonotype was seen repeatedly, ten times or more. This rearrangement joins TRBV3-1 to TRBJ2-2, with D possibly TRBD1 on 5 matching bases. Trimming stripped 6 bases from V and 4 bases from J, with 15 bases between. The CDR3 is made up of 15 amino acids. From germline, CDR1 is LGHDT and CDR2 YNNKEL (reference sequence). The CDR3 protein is CASSYTGPSTGELFF. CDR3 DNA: TGTGCCAGCAGTTATACAGGTCCTTCCACCGGGGAGCTGTTTTTT.

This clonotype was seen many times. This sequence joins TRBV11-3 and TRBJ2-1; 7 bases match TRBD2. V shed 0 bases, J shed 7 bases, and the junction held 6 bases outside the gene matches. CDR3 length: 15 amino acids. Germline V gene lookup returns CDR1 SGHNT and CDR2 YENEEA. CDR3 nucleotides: TGTGCCAGCAGCTTAGATCCCTCACTAGCGAATGAGCAGTTCTTC. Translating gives CASSLDPSLANEQFF.

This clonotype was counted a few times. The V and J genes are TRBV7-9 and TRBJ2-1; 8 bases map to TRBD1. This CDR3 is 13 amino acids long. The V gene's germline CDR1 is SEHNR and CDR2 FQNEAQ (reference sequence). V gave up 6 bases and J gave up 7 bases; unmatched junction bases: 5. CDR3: CASRRDRGNEQFF. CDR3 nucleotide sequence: TGTGCCAGCAGGCGCGACAGGGGTAATGAGCAGTTCTTC.